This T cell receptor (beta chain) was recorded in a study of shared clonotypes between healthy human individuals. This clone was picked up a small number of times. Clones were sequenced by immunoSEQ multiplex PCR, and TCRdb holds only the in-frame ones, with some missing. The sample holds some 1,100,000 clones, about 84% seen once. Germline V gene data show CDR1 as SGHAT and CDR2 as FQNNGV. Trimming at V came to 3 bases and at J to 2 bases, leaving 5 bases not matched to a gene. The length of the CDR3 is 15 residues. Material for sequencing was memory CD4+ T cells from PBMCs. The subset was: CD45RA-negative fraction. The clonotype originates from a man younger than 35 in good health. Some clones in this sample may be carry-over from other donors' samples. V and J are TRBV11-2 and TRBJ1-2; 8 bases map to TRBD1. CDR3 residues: CASSLIQGGNYGYTF. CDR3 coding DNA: TGTGCCAGCAGCTTGATACAGGGGGGCAACTATGGCTACACCTTC. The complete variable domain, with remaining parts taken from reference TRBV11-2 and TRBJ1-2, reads EAGVAQSPRYKIIEKRQSVAFWCNPISGHATLYWYQQILGQGPKLLIQFQNNGVVDDSQLPKDRFSAERLKGVDSTLKIQPAKLEDSAVYLCASSLIQGGNYGYTFGSGTRLTVV.